Here is one TCR beta chain with its context. The antigen is not known. Study processing details: Junction-only immunoSEQ sequences carried no quality scores, so filtering differed. Libraries were prepared by immunoSEQ multiplex PCR; TCRdb keeps only in-frame clonotypes and omits some of them. For V, J and clone size, that table is used; D and trimming come from the DNA. The repertoire holds around 2,000,000 clones, with around 93% as singletons. Trimming left V 7 bases short and J 3 bases short, with 16 bases between. The CDR3 is made up of 14 amino acids. Germline V gene data show CDR1 as SGHVS and CDR2 as FQNEAQ. Only CD45RO-negative cells positively selected for CCR7 counted as naive CD8 cells, so terminally differentiated effector memory CD45RA+ cells were excluded. This record belongs to a study of shared clonotypes between healthy human individuals. Whole-study findings and limits: Naive subsets typically showed greater estimated richness than memory subsets.

The clonotype was recovered from a man aged 18 to 29 in good health. Some clones in this sample may be carry-over from other donors' samples. The rearrangement joins TRBV7-8 to TRBJ2-7; D is possibly TRBD1 (6 bases). Sequencing used naive CD8+ T cells from PBMCs. The chain's CDR3 is CASTERTEYYEQYF. The CDR3 DNA reads TGTGCCAGCACCGAGCGGACAGAGTACTACGAGCAGTACTTC. Looking up the rest from reference TRBV7-8 and TRBJ2-7 gives the full variable domain: GAGVSQSPRYKVAKRGQDVALRCDPISGHVSLFWYQQALGQGPEFLTYFQNEAQLDKSGLPSDRFFAERPEGSVSTLKIQRTQQEDSAVYLCASTERTEYYEQYFGPGTRLTVT.